These T cell receptor beta chains were read from a single sample in a study of cytomegalovirus exposure and HLA in healthy donors. Here immunoSEQ multiplex PCR was the method, and the copy in TCRdb shows in-frame clones only, minus some. The data show fewer than 250,000 clones, around nine tenths seen once. The sample was PBMCs. These receptors were taken from a woman younger than 35 in good health and CMV-seropositive. The CDR3 runs from the conserved cysteine through the conserved F or W. A D gene is named only where the DNA matches it firmly. Some rows mark clone size as missing; the rest say once, few, many or name a class of expanded clone.

V	D	size	J	DNA	CDR3
TRBV6-5	TRBD2	few	TRBJ2-7	TGTGCCAGCAGCAACGGGGCTAGCGGGTCCTACGAGCAGTACTTC	CASSNGASGSYEQYF
TRBV10-2	TRBD1	once	TRBJ1-1	TGCGCCAGCAGTGAGTTACAGGGGGATACTGAAGCTTTCTTT	CASSELQGDTEAFF
TRBV6-1	-	-	TRBJ2-7	TGTGCCAGCAGTGCCCTCCGGGACTTCTACGAGCAGTACTTC	CASSALRDFYEQYF
TRBV30	TRBD2	-	TRBJ2-7	TGTGCCTGGAGTGTAGCACTAGCGGGATACGAGCAGTACTTC	CAWSVALAGYEQYF
TRBV11-2	-	once	TRBJ2-7	TGTGCCAGCAGCTTAGGAGGGGGGGCCTACGAGCAGTACTTC	CASSLGGGAYEQYF
TRBV10-3	-	-	TRBJ2-3	TGTGCCATCACAGGGAAGTCCACAGATACGCAGTATTTT	CAITGKSTDTQYF
TRBV5-4	TRBD1	-	TRBJ1-2	TGTGCCAGCAGCTTTCGGACAGGGGTTAACTATGGCTACACCTTC	CASSFRTGVNYGYTF
TRBV5-5	-	-	TRBJ1-3	TGTGCCAGCAGCTTGAACAGGGCTGGAAACACCATATATTTT	CASSLNRAGNTIYF
TRBV27	TRBD2	once	TRBJ2-7	TGTGCCAGCAGTTTACTCGGGGGGGAGAGCTCCTACGAGCAGTACTTC	CASSLLGGESSYEQYF
TRBV7-6	TRBD1	-	TRBJ2-2	TGTGCCAGCAGCTTGACAGGGTCGAACACCGGGGAGCTGTTTTTT	CASSLTGSNTGELFF
TRBV21-1	-	-	TRBJ1-5	TGTGCCAGCAGCAAGGGGACAGGGGGCCCTCCCTATAGCAATCAGCCCCAGCATTTT	CASSKGTGGPPYSNQPQHF
TRBV5-6	TRBD2	-	TRBJ2-3	TGTGCCAGCAGCATCCAGACTAGCGGTTACACAGATACGCAGTATTTT	CASSIQTSGYTDTQYF
TRBV10-3	TRBD1	-	TRBJ1-5	TGTGCCATCGGGCAGGGGGTCGATCAGCCCCAGCATTTT	CAIGQGVDQPQHF
TRBV4-2	TRBD1	once	TRBJ1-1	TGTGCCAGCAGCCAAGGGGGAACAGGGGGAATAGGGGGCACTGAAGCTTTCTTT	CASSQGGTGGIGGTEAFF
TRBV2	TRBD1	-	TRBJ1-5	TGTGCCAGCAGTGGGGACAGGGGGAGCAATCAGCCCCAGCATTTT	CASSGDRGSNQPQHF
TRBV5-1	TRBD1	once	TRBJ2-2	TGCGCCAGCAGCTTCTCCGGGACAGCGAACACCGGGGAGCTGTTTTTT	CASSFSGTANTGELFF
TRBV2	-	-	TRBJ2-4	TGTGCCAGCAGTTCTCTTCGGGAGGCCAAAAACATTCAGTACTTC	CASSSLREAKNIQYF
TRBV30	TRBD1	once	TRBJ1-2	TGTGCCAGCTGGACAGGGAGCGCCTATGGCTACACCTTC	CASWTGSAYGYTF
TRBV5-1	-	-	TRBJ2-7	TGCGCCAGCAGCTTGTCGGGGGTCGGCTACGAGCAGTACTTC	CASSLSGVGYEQYF
TRBV5-6	TRBD1	-	TRBJ1-2	TGTGCCAGCAGCTGGGACAGGGACGATGGCTACACCTTC	CASSWDRDDGYTF
TRBV19	TRBD2	-	TRBJ2-7	TGTGCCAGTAGTGCCCTAGCGGGAGTCTACGAGCAGTACTTC	CASSALAGVYEQYF
TRBV7-9	-	-	TRBJ2-1	TGTGCCAGCAGCTTAGCATCGGGTACCAATCCCACTGAGCAGTTCTTC	CASSLASGTNPTEQFF
TRBV11-2	-	-	TRBJ1-2	TGTGCCAGCAGCTTAACAGGGCGGTATGGCTACACCTTC	CASSLTGRYGYTF
TRBV2	-	-	TRBJ2-4	TGTGCCAGCATGGGGGGGGCTAACATTCAGTACTTC	CASMGGANIQYF
TRBV6-1	-	-	TRBJ1-1	TGTGCCAGCCAAAAAGGGGGTAACACTGAAGCTTTCTTT	CASQKGGNTEAFF
TRBV11-2	TRBD2	-	TRBJ2-1	TGTGCCAGCAGTCGGGGCGGGGGGCTCAATGAGCAGTTCTTC	CASSRGGGLNEQFF
TRBV27	TRBD1	-	TRBJ2-7	TGTGCCCAAGACAGGGGGCGGGAAACTACCTACGAGCAGTACTTC	CAQDRGRETTYEQYF
TRBV4-1	-	-	TRBJ2-3	TGCGCCAGCAGCCAAGAACCCCCGGGTAGCGGACGTATCACAGATACGCAGTATTTT	CASSQEPPGSGRITDTQYF
TRBV25-1	TRBD1	once	TRBJ1-1	TGTGCCAGCAGTGAATGGGGGACAGGGTTTTTGAACACTGAAGCTTTCTTT	CASSEWGTGFLNTEAFF